The rows below give T cell receptor beta chains drawn from one sample of a study of beta chain features in type 1 diabetes. Assay used: immunoSEQ multiplex PCR; TCRdb lists only in-frame clones, some missing. The table shows more than 300,000 clones, with roughly a tenth occurring only once. The sequencing sample was made of central memory CD4+ T cells from blood. These receptors all come from a man under 40 with type 1 diabetes. Each CDR3 is given with its conserved first and last residue. A D gene is named only where the DNA matches it firmly. Rows give clone size only sometimes, using once, few, many, or a class for an expanded clone.

CDR3aa: CASSLMGQGASYEQYF; CDR3nt: TGTGCCAGCAGCTTAATGGGGCAGGGGGCAAGCTACGAGCAGTACTTC; v_gene: TRBV7-3; d_gene: TRBD1; abundance: NA; j_gene: TRBJ2-7
CDR3aa: CASSLGAGYGYTF; CDR3nt: TGCGCCAGCAGCTTGGGTGCAGGCTATGGCTACACCTTC; v_gene: TRBV5-1; d_gene: NA; abundance: few; j_gene: TRBJ1-2
CDR3aa: CASSEQRGLGYEQYF; CDR3nt: TGTGCCAGCAGTGAACAACGGGGGCTGGGCTACGAGCAGTACTTC; v_gene: TRBV6-1; d_gene: NA; abundance: few; j_gene: TRBJ2-7
CDR3aa: CASSPGRRGDNEQFF; CDR3nt: TGTGCCAGCTCACCAGGAAGGCGGGGTGACAATGAGCAGTTCTTC; v_gene: TRBV18; d_gene: NA; abundance: many; j_gene: TRBJ2-1
CDR3aa: CASSLRPPQETQYF; CDR3nt: TGTGCCAGCTCACTAAGGCCACCTCAAGAGACCCAGTACTTC; v_gene: TRBV18; d_gene: NA; abundance: many; j_gene: TRBJ2-5
CDR3aa: CSVEEPREGYEQYF; CDR3nt: TGCAGCGTTGAAGAACCCAGGGAGGGCTACGAGCAGTACTTC; v_gene: TRBV29-1; d_gene: TRBD2; abundance: few; j_gene: TRBJ2-7
CDR3aa: CASSLRAGPQYF; CDR3nt: TGTGCCAGCAGTTTACGGGCAGGGCCGCAGTACTTC; v_gene: TRBV28; d_gene: NA; abundance: NA; j_gene: TRBJ2-7
CDR3aa: CASSAIGDEQFF; CDR3nt: TGTGCCAGCAGCGCCATAGGTGATGAGCAATTCTTC; v_gene: TRBV7-8; d_gene: NA; abundance: NA; j_gene: TRBJ2-1
CDR3aa: CASTPTSGYQETQYF; CDR3nt: TGCGCCAGCACCCCGACTAGCGGGTACCAAGAGACCCAGTACTTC; v_gene: TRBV5-1; d_gene: TRBD2; abundance: NA; j_gene: TRBJ2-5
CDR3aa: CASSRGPPPYEQYF; CDR3nt: TGTGCCAGCAGCCGCGGGCCCCCTCCCTACGAGCAGTACTTC; v_gene: TRBV7-2; d_gene: NA; abundance: NA; j_gene: TRBJ2-7
CDR3aa: CASSLPREETQYF; CDR3nt: TGTGCTAGCAGCTTACCCAGGGAAGAGACCCAGTACTTC; v_gene: TRBV7-7; d_gene: NA; abundance: NA; j_gene: TRBJ2-5
CDR3aa: CASSLGGATLKLFF; CDR3nt: TGTGCCAGCAGCCTCGGGGGGGCCACTTTAAAACTGTTTTTT; v_gene: TRBV28; d_gene: NA; abundance: NA; j_gene: TRBJ1-4
CDR3aa: CASSETELGTGWNEQFF; CDR3nt: TGTGCCAGCAGTGAAACCGAACTAGGGACAGGGTGGAATGAGCAGTTCTTC; v_gene: TRBV6-1; d_gene: TRBD1; abundance: few; j_gene: TRBJ2-1
CDR3aa: CASSSGLNTEAFF; CDR3nt: TGTGCCAGCAGTTCGGGCCTGAACACTGAAGCTTTCTTT; v_gene: TRBV6-1; d_gene: NA; abundance: few; j_gene: TRBJ1-1
CDR3aa: CASSLGRQSVSTEAFF; CDR3nt: TGTGCCAGCAGCTTAGGGCGGCAATCAGTCTCGACTGAAGCTTTCTTT; v_gene: TRBV7-2; d_gene: NA; abundance: NA; j_gene: TRBJ1-1
CDR3aa: CASSRTGREQYF; CDR3nt: TGTGCCAGCAGTCGGACAGGACGCGAGCAGTACTTC; v_gene: TRBV7-2; d_gene: TRBD1; abundance: NA; j_gene: TRBJ2-7
CDR3aa: CASSAGTGGFYEQYF; CDR3nt: TGTGCCAGCAGTGCCGGGACAGGGGGGTTCTACGAGCAGTACTTC; v_gene: TRBV2; d_gene: TRBD1; abundance: NA; j_gene: TRBJ2-7
CDR3aa: CASSLDRGAETQYF; CDR3nt: TGTGCCAGCAGCTTGGACAGGGGCGCGGAGACCCAGTACTTC; v_gene: TRBV11-1; d_gene: TRBD1; abundance: few; j_gene: TRBJ2-5
CDR3aa: CASSYGSTGGTEAFF; CDR3nt: TGTGCCAGCAGTTACGGGTCAACGGGGGGCACTGAAGCTTTCTTT; v_gene: TRBV6-5; d_gene: NA; abundance: NA; j_gene: TRBJ1-1
CDR3aa: CASSKLTWNTEAFF; CDR3nt: TGTGCCAGCAGCAAATTAACATGGAACACTGAAGCTTTCTTT; v_gene: TRBV27; d_gene: NA; abundance: few; j_gene: TRBJ1-1
CDR3aa: CASSPLGLNTGELFF; CDR3nt: TGCGCCAGCAGCCCGCTCGGCCTGAACACCGGGGAGCTGTTTTTT; v_gene: TRBV4-1; d_gene: NA; abundance: many; j_gene: TRBJ2-2
CDR3aa: CAWSVTGAMREQYF; CDR3nt: TGTGCCTGGAGTGTGACCGGGGCGATGAGGGAGCAGTACTTC; v_gene: TRBV30; d_gene: NA; abundance: NA; j_gene: TRBJ2-7
CDR3aa: CASSLPGQGALNTEAFF; CDR3nt: TGTGCCAGCAGCCTACCGGGACAGGGGGCTTTGAACACTGAAGCTTTCTTT; v_gene: TRBV5-6; d_gene: TRBD1; abundance: NA; j_gene: TRBJ1-1
CDR3aa: CASSKDRGRSGYTF; CDR3nt: TGTGCCAGCAGCAAGGACAGGGGTCGATCTGGCTACACCTTC; v_gene: TRBV2; d_gene: TRBD1; abundance: few; j_gene: TRBJ1-2
CDR3aa: CASTAPGRGTDTQYF; CDR3nt: TGTGCCAGCACTGCCCCGGGAAGGGGCACAGATACGCAGTATTTT; v_gene: TRBV28; d_gene: NA; abundance: NA; j_gene: TRBJ2-3
CDR3aa: CAIRWDDEQFF; CDR3nt: TGTGCCATCAGGTGGGACGATGAGCAGTTCTTC; v_gene: TRBV10-3; d_gene: NA; abundance: many; j_gene: TRBJ2-1
CDR3aa: CASRVTGGEETQYF; CDR3nt: TGTGCCAGCAGGGTGACAGGGGGCGAAGAGACCCAGTACTTC; v_gene: TRBV6-6; d_gene: TRBD1; abundance: NA; j_gene: TRBJ2-5
CDR3aa: CASSGGLFNTEAFF; CDR3nt: TGCGCCAGCAGCGGGGGACTGTTCAACACTGAAGCTTTCTTT; v_gene: TRBV5-1; d_gene: NA; abundance: few; j_gene: TRBJ1-1
CDR3aa: CASSPAQGAINEQYF; CDR3nt: TGTGCCAGCTCACCTGCACAGGGGGCGATAAACGAGCAGTACTTC; v_gene: TRBV18; d_gene: TRBD1; abundance: few; j_gene: TRBJ2-7
CDR3aa: CAGGLASDTQYF; CDR3nt: TGTGCCGGGGGACTAGCTTCAGATACGCAGTATTTT; v_gene: TRBV7-2; d_gene: TRBD2; abundance: few; j_gene: TRBJ2-3
CDR3aa: CASSLDSTGPEAFF; CDR3nt: TGCGCCAGCAGCTTGGATTCGACAGGGCCTGAAGCTTTCTTT; v_gene: TRBV5-1; d_gene: TRBD1; abundance: few; j_gene: TRBJ1-1
CDR3aa: CASSLQGGGEQYF; CDR3nt: TGTGCCAGCTCGTTACAGGGAGGTGGCGAGCAGTACTTC; v_gene: TRBV7-3; d_gene: NA; abundance: many; j_gene: TRBJ2-7
CDR3aa: CASSLYLAPNYGYTF; CDR3nt: TGTGCCAGCAGCTTGTATCTTGCACCAAACTATGGCTACACCTTC; v_gene: TRBV5-5; d_gene: NA; abundance: few; j_gene: TRBJ1-2
CDR3aa: CASSLDSGEQYF; CDR3nt: TGTGCCAGCAGCTTAGATTCGGGCGAGCAGTACTTC; v_gene: TRBV7-9; d_gene: NA; abundance: NA; j_gene: TRBJ2-7
CDR3aa: CASSPGTGGEGNQPQHF; CDR3nt: TGCGCCAGCAGCCCCGGGACAGGGGGTGAGGGCAATCAGCCCCAGCATTTT; v_gene: TRBV5-1; d_gene: TRBD1; abundance: few; j_gene: TRBJ1-5
CDR3aa: CASSLGWRNTGELFF; CDR3nt: TGTGCCAGCAGCTTGGGATGGAGGAACACCGGGGAGCTGTTTTTT; v_gene: TRBV5-5; d_gene: NA; abundance: few; j_gene: TRBJ2-2
CDR3aa: CASSLAVAGRGQNIQYF; CDR3nt: TGTGCCAGCAGCTTGGCGGTAGCTGGCAGGGGGCAAAACATTCAGTACTTC; v_gene: TRBV11-2; d_gene: TRBD1; abundance: NA; j_gene: TRBJ2-4
CDR3aa: CASSPRTGSYEQYF; CDR3nt: TGTGCCAGCAGCCCGCGGACAGGCTCCTACGAGCAGTACTTC; v_gene: TRBV14; d_gene: TRBD1; abundance: NA; j_gene: TRBJ2-7
CDR3aa: CASSLGLDYEQYF; CDR3nt: TGTGCCAGCAGCTTAGGACTAGACTACGAGCAGTACTTC; v_gene: TRBV7-9; d_gene: NA; abundance: NA; j_gene: TRBJ2-7
CDR3aa: CASSLAGADNEQFF; CDR3nt: TGTGCTAGCAGTCTAGCGGGAGCCGACAATGAGCAGTTCTTC; v_gene: TRBV7-7; d_gene: TRBD2; abundance: few; j_gene: TRBJ2-1
CDR3aa: CASAVLSGNTIYF; CDR3nt: TGTGCCAGCGCCGTCCTCTCTGGAAACACCATATATTTT; v_gene: TRBV27; d_gene: NA; abundance: few; j_gene: TRBJ1-3
CDR3aa: CASSPDSGAGYTF; CDR3nt: TGTGCCAGCAGTCCGGACAGCGGGGCGGGCTACACCTTC; v_gene: TRBV6-6; d_gene: NA; abundance: NA; j_gene: TRBJ1-2
CDR3aa: CASRRLGTDTQYF; CDR3nt: TGTGCCAGCAGGAGACTCGGCACAGATACGCAGTATTTT; v_gene: TRBV2; d_gene: NA; abundance: few; j_gene: TRBJ2-3
CDR3aa: CAWSVAQGVTEAFF; CDR3nt: TGTGCCTGGAGTGTGGCACAGGGAGTCACTGAAGCTTTCTTT; v_gene: TRBV30; d_gene: NA; abundance: many; j_gene: TRBJ1-1
CDR3aa: CASSPRRANTGELFF; CDR3nt: TGTGCCAGCAGCCCCCGTCGGGCCAACACCGGGGAGCTGTTTTTT; v_gene: TRBV9; d_gene: NA; abundance: NA; j_gene: TRBJ2-2
CDR3aa: CSASRYEQYF; CDR3nt: TGCAGTGCTAGCCGTTACGAGCAGTACTTC; v_gene: TRBV20-1; d_gene: NA; abundance: few; j_gene: TRBJ2-7
CDR3aa: CATSTEAYYGYTF; CDR3nt: TGTGCCACCAGCACTGAGGCCTACTATGGCTACACCTTC; v_gene: TRBV15; d_gene: NA; abundance: NA; j_gene: TRBJ1-2
CDR3aa: CASSPRGWGSGANVLTF; CDR3nt: TGTGCCAGCAGCCCCAGGGGATGGGGCTCTGGGGCCAACGTCCTGACTTTC; v_gene: TRBV14; d_gene: NA; abundance: few; j_gene: TRBJ2-6
CDR3aa: CASSPQPPRTQYF; CDR3nt: TGTGCCAGCAGTCCCCAACCGCCACGGACCCAGTACTTC; v_gene: TRBV7-9; d_gene: NA; abundance: many; j_gene: TRBJ2-5
CDR3aa: CASSQSGDTYEQYF; CDR3nt: TGTGCCAGCAGCCAAAGCGGGGATACCTACGAGCAGTACTTC; v_gene: TRBV28; d_gene: TRBD2; abundance: few; j_gene: TRBJ2-7